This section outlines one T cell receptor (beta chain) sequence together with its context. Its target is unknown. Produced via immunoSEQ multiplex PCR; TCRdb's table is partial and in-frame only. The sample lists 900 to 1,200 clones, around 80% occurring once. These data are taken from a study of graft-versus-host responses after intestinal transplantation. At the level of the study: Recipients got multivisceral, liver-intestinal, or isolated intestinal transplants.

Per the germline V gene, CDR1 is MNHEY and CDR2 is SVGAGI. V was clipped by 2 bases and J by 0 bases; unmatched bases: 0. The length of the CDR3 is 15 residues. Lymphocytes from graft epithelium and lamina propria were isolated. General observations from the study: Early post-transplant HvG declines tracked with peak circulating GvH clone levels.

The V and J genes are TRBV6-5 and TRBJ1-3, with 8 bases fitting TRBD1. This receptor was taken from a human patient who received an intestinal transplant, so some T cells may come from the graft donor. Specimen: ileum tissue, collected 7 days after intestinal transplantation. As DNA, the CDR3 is TGTGCCAGCAGTTACACAGGGGGCTCTGGAAACACCATATATTTT. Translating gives CASSYTGGSGNTIYF.